Listed below are T cell receptor beta chains from one sample, sequenced in a study of shared clonotypes between healthy human individuals. The assay was immunoSEQ multiplex PCR, and TCRdb's table has in-frame clones only and misses some. The sample has about 680,000 clones, around 92% seen once; the top ten hold 24%. Sequencing was performed on naive CD8+ T cells sorted from blood. The receptors were gathered from a man aged 25 to 40 in good health. Both conserved end residues are part of each CDR3.

>TRBV7-9
CASSQAGGPPSYNEQFF
>TRBV28
CASLSFRDRAYNEQFF
>TRBV11-2
CASSPVAGELYEQYF
>TRBV27
CASSFLQGESSYNEQFF
>TRBV13
CASSLAAGHEQYF
>TRBV9
CASSEGTAPNEQFF
>TRBV10-1
CASNRTSGRALQETQYF
>TRBV5-1
CASSLGESGTVNTEAFF
>TRBV27
CASSLAGNLDTQYF
>TRBV27
CASSFGGGEQYF
>TRBV5-6
CASSLNRIYEQYF
>TRBV19
CASSIDWTARVIQYF
>TRBV10-2
CASSESTETQYF
>TRBV7-6
CASSLLSTAEQFF
>TRBV6-5
CASSSEAGGSTDTQYF
>TRBV28
CASSYLGPDTQYF
>TRBV5-5
CASKAGDSYNEQFF
>TRBV7-8
CASSPPGTSGNNEQFF
>TRBV10-3
CAISPIPSGNIANTGELFF
>TRBV7-6
CASSPTRIMDEQYF
>TRBV13
CASSWTEVQETQYF
>TRBV5-4
CASSLSGRRRPDNEQFF
>TRBV7-9
CASSLREEPYEQYF
>TRBV25-1
CASSEGANEKLFF
>TRBV15
CATSRLNSDSRYGYTF
>TRBV4-1
CASGNGGELFF
>TRBV27
CASSLLHPDPGASTDTQYF
>TRBV7-9
CASSLGQDNQPQHF
>TRBV11-2
CASSPREPQHF
>TRBV18
CASSSMKGGDQPQHF
>TRBV6-1
CASSDVAGELFF
>TRBV4-2
CASSQDRSGTNSGNTIYF
>TRBV19
CASSRSGGTDTQYF
>TRBV4-1
CASSQSIGPVYEQYF
>TRBV5-1
CASSLAGLAGVNEQFF
>TRBV27
CASSSPGLAIREQYF
>TRBV27
CASSWGQYNEQFF
>TRBV9
CASSDPSGTTGADTQYF
>TRBV9
CASSVWSGNTIYF
>TRBV28
CASSLTGYFEAFF
>TRBV11-2
CASSLLVSTEAFF
>TRBV4-1
CASSQTTGFDYGYTF
>TRBV7-9
CASSPADYPQYF
>TRBV11-2
CASSPGPYSYEQYF
>TRBV18
CASSPRAYTDTQYF
>TRBV7-8
CASSSHSGPGNEQYF
>TRBV7-8
CASSPLGLASYEQFF
>TRBV28
CATRTSGNDEQFF
>TRBV5-6
CASSSNYEQYF
>TRBV27
CASSEGTSGISEQYF
>TRBV4-1
CASSQVGGFGYTF
>TRBV28
CASSLSGRFYEQYF
>TRBV27
CASSFLPSGANVLTF
>TRBV9
CASSDLRGNTGELFF
>TRBV5-1
CASSLGSGVRYEQYF
>TRBV19
CASGQGYNEQFF
>TRBV20-1
CSARGLAQYF
>TRBV7-6
CASSLEYLYGYTF